These 15 T cell receptor beta chains share one sample of origin, sequenced in a study of vaccination and CD4 T cells after COVID-19 (dated by TCRdb to 2022 to 2024). Preparation of the library involved PCR. Data came from an Illumina iSeq 100. At the Johns Hopkins FTIC core, DNA from the cultured CD4+ T cells underwent TCR sequencing with the Oncomine TCR Beta short-read assay. Starting from the raw public reads, TCRdb applied fastp trimming at Q25, assembled clones with MiXCR and retained in-frame beta chains. CDR3 protein sequences are deduplicated, and each keeps its most common genes and DNA. The sample records around 15,000 distinct CDR3 sequences, roughly 51% of which are singletons. The top ten constitute 13% of the sample. No cognate antigen is known for these TCRs. Sample treatment or condition, as interpreted from the label and publication: 10-day PBMC culture with coronavirus spike peptide pools or control peptides (ViraFEST assay).

The source material was CD4+ T cells from blood, cultured in vitro. The receptors were gathered from a human donor who had recovered from COVID-19.

The chain uses TRBV20-1 and TRBJ1-2, with D hard to call. Germline-derived CDR1 and CDR2 are DFQATT and SNEGSKA (reference sequence). The CDR3 runs 13 residues. V was clipped by 1 base and J by 2 bases, with 8 bases between them. Written as DNA, the CDR3 is TGCAGTGCTAGAGGTGACGGAAACTATGGCTACACCTTC. It specifies CSARGDGNYGYTF.

The chain joins TRBV10-3 to TRBJ1-5, with a weak D call TRBD1 (6 bases). V lost 6 bases to trimming and J lost 0 bases, with 9 bases between them. Germline V gene lookup returns CDR1 ENHRY and CDR2 SYGVKD. This CDR3 is 14 amino acids long. The CDR3 DNA reads as TGTGCCATCAGGGGGGCAAGTAGCAATCAGCCCCAGCATTTT. Its protein is CAIRGASSNQPQHF.

The chain recombines TRBV12-3 or TRBV12-4 with TRBJ1-1; the D is unclear. Trimming left V 0 bases short and J 4 bases short, with 3 bases between. This CDR3 is built from 12 residues. CDR3 nucleotide sequence: TGTGCCAGCAGTTTAGCGAGCACTGAAGCTTTCTTT. This sequence encodes CASSLASTEAFF.

The rearrangement uses TRBV19 and TRBJ2-2; TRBD2 agrees at 7 bases. The CDR3 runs to 15 residues. Germline V gene data show CDR1 as LNHDA and CDR2 as SQIVND (reference sequence). The junction had 7 bases not matched to a gene; V was cut back by 4 bases and J by 5 bases. The CDR3 nucleotides are TGTGCCAGTAGTAGGGGAGGGCTATCGACCGGGGAGCTGTTTTTT. Translation: CASSRGGLSTGELFF.

The rearrangement links TRBV27 to TRBJ1-1, with TRBD1 matching 7 bases. From germline, CDR1 is MNHEY and CDR2 SMNVEV (reference sequence). CDR3 length equals 14 residues. The J segment lost 6 bases and the V segment lost 5 bases, leaving 9 bases of the junction unmatched. CDR3 in DNA: TGTGCCAGCAGTGTCGACAGGGTAGGCCCTGAAGCTTTCTTT. Its translation is CASSVDRVGPEAFF.

This chain links TRBV28 with TRBJ2-5, with D tentatively TRBD2 (6 bases). V lost 7 bases to trimming and J lost 5 bases, with 17 bases between them. Germline values: CDR1 MDHEN, CDR2 SYDVKM. CDR3 length: 14 residues. The CDR3 bases are TGTGCCAGCAATCGACCCCCTGCGGGGGAGACCCAGTACTTC. Protein: CASNRPPAGETQYF.

This clonotype was counted only a few times. The chain joins TRBV7-2 to TRBJ1-6; TRBD1 aligns across 7 bases. This CDR3 contains 13 residues. Germline-derived CDR1 and CDR2 are SGHTA and FQGNSA. Losses at the gene ends were 2 bases for V and 8 bases for J; bases not matched to a gene: 0. CDR3 protein: CASSLQGDSPLHF. The CDR3 DNA reads as TGTGCCAGCAGCTTACAGGGGGATTCACCCCTCCACTTT.

The chain is built from TRBV11-3 and TRBJ2-3; D call uncertain. This CDR3 has 12 residues. V shed 1 base and J shed 4 bases, with 3 bases lying between them. Looked up from germline, CDR1 is SGHNT and CDR2 is YENEEA. Here the CDR3 DNA reads TGTGCCAGCAGCTTAGTGTCAGATACGCAGTATTTT. Residues: CASSLVSDTQYF.

The chain has TRBV2 and TRBJ2-7; 7 bases line up with TRBD2. Per germline, CDR1 SNHLY and CDR2 FYNNEI. V dropped 3 bases and J dropped 6; count of bases not matched to a gene: 8. This CDR3 is built from 14 residues. CDR3 sequence reads: CASSDGGTLREQYF. CDR3 in DNA: TGTGCCAGCAGTGACGGGGGGACCCTCCGCGAGCAGTACTTC.

The V and J genes are TRBV29-1 and TRBJ1-1, with TRBD1 identical over 8 bases. This CDR3 contains 11 residues. Germline values: CDR1 SQVTM, CDR2 ANQGSEA. With V trimmed by 7 bases and J by 5 bases, 3 bases remained unmatched. The CDR3 region has the DNA TGCAGCGGCGACAGGGGTACTGAAGCTTTCTTT. Amino acid sequence: CSGDRGTEAFF.

The genes are TRBV29-1 and TRBJ2-3; D gene ambiguous. Germline CDR1 SQVTM, CDR2 ANQGSEA. CDR3 size: 13 residues. Trimming removed 6 bases from V and 2 bases from J, with 12 bases in between. The CDR3 here is CSVLKAVTDTQYF. DNA for the CDR3: TGCAGCGTCCTCAAGGCAGTCACAGATACGCAGTATTTT.

This chain connects TRBV5-4 to TRBJ2-7, with no clear D. CDR1 and CDR2 from the germline V gene are SGHNT and YYREEE (reference sequence). Trimming removed 6 bases at V and 3 bases at J, with 22 bases between. There are 16 residues in the CDR3. The CDR3 protein is CASKLPAAGMDYEQYF. The CDR3 bases are TGTGCCAGCAAATTGCCGGCGGCAGGAATGGACTACGAGCAGTACTTC.

The chain carries TRBV5-6 and TRBJ2-2; 10 bases line up with TRBD2. The CDR3 is 17 amino acids. Trimming cost V 0 bases and J 4 bases; bases outside gene matches: 6. Germline V CDR1 and CDR2: SGHDT, YYEEEE. CDR3 sequence reads: CASSLDQTSGFTGELFF. The CDR3, as DNA: TGTGCCAGCAGCTTGGACCAGACTAGCGGGTTCACCGGGGAGCTGTTTTTT.

The chain links TRBV5-6 to TRBJ2-7, with 10 bases that match TRBD1. V gave up 4 bases and J gave up 5 bases; unmatched junction bases: 6. Looked up from germline, CDR1 is SGHDT and CDR2 is YYEEEE. This CDR3 has 14 amino acids. CDR3: CASSTGTGANEQYF. The CDR3 DNA follows: TGTGCCAGCAGCACCGGGACAGGGGCCAACGAGCAGTACTTC.

The chain employs TRBV6-5 and TRBJ1-2, with D unresolved. Trimming stripped 2 bases from V and 5 bases from J, with 12 bases between. This CDR3 is 14 amino acids long. Germline-derived CDR1 and CDR2 are MNHEY and SVGAGI. As DNA, the CDR3 is TGTGCCAGCAGTTACCGGCCGGATACTTATGGCTACACCTTC. This sequence encodes CASSYRPDTYGYTF.